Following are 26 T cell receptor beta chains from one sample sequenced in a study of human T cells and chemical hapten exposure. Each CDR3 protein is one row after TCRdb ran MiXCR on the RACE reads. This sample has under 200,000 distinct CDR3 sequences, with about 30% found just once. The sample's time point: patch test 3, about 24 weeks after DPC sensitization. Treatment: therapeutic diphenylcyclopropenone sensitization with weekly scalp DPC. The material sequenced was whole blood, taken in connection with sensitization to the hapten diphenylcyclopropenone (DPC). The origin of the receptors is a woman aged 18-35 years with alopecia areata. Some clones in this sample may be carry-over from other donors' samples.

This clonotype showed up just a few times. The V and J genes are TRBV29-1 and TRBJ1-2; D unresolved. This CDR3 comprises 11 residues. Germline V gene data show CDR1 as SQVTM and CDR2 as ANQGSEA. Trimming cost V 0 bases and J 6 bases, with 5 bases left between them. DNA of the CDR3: TGCAGCGTTGAAGAGCGAAATGGCTACACCTTC. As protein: CSVEERNGYTF.

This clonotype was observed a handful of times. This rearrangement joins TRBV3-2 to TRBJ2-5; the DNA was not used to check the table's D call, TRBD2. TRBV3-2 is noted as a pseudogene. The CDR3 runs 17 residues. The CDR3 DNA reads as TGTGCCAGCAGCCAAGTTAACTGGGCGGGAGGTTGGGAGACCCAGTACTTC. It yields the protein CASSQVNWAGGWETQYF.

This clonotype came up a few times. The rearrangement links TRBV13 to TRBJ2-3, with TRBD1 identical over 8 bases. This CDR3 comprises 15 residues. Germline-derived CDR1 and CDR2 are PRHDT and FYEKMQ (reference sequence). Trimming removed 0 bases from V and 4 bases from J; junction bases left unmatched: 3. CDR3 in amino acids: CASSLGDRAADTQYF. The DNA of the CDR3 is TGTGCCAGCAGCTTAGGGGACAGGGCTGCAGATACGCAGTATTTT.

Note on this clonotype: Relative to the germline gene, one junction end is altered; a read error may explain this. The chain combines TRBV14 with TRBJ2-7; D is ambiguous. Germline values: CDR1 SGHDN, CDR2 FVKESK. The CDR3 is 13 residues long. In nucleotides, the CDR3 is TGTGCCAGCGGCCAAGATCTTGAGGAGGAGCAGTACTTC. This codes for CASGQDLEEEQYF.

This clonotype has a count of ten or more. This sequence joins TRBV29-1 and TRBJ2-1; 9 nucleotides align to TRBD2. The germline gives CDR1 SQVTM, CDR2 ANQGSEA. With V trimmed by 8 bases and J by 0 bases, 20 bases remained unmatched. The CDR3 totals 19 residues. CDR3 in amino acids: CSTTGSGGTQRSSYNEQFF. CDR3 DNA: TGCAGCACGACCGGGAGCGGGGGGACACAAAGGAGCTCCTACAATGAGCAGTTCTTC.

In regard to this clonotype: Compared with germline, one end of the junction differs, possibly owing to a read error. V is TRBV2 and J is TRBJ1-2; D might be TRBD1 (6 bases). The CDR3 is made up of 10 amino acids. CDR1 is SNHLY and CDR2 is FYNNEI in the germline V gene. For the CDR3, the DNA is TGTGCCAGCATGCAGGGGAGGGCTGGCTTC. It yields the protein CASMQGRAGF.

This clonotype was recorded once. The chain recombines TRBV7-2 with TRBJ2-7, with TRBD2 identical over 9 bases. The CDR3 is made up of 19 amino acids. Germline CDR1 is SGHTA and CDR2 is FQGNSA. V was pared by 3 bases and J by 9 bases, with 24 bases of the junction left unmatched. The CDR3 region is CASSFGGGLSSGSLVGQYF. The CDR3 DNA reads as TGTGCCAGCAGCTTCGGGGGGGGGCTTAGTAGCGGGAGCTTAGTTGGGCAGTACTTC.

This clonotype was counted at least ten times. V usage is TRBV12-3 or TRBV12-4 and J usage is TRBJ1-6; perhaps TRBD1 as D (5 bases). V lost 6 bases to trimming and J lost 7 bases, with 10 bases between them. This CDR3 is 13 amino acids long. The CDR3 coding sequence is TGTGCCAGCAGATCAGGGTGGAATTCACCCCTCCACTTT. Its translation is CASRSGWNSPLHF.

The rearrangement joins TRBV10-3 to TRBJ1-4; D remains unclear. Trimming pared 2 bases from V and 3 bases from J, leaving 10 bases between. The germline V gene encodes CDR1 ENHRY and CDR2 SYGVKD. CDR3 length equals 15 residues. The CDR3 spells CAISERGTANEKLFF. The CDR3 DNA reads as TGTGCCATCAGTGAGCGGGGTACAGCTAATGAAAAACTGTTTTTT.

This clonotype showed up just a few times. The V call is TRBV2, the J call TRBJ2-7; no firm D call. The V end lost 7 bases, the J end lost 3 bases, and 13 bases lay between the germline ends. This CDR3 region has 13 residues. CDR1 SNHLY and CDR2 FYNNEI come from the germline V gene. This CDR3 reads CASMGKQNYEQYF. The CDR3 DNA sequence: TGTGCCAGCATGGGGAAACAGAACTACGAGCAGTACTTC.

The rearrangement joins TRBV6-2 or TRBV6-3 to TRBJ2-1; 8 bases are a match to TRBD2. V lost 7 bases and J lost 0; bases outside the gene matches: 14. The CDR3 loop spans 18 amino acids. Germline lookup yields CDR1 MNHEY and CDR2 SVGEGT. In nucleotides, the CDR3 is TGTGCCAGCACTCCTTCCACCGGGAGGGCCAACTCCTACAATGAGCAGTTCTTC. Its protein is CASTPSTGRANSYNEQFF.

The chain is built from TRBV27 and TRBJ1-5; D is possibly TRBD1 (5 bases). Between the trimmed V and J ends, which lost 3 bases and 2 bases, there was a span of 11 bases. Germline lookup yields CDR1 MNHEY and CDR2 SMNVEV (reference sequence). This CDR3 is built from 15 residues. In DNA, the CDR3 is TGTGCCAGCAGTTTCTTAGGGGATGGCAATCAGCCCCAGCATTTT. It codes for CASSFLGDGNQPQHF.

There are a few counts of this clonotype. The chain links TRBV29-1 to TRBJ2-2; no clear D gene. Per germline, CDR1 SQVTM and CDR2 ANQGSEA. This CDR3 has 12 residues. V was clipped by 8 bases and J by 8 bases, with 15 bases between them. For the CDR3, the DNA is TGCAGCTCTAGGACGGCCCCGGGGGAGCTGTTTTTT. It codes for CSSRTAPGELFF.

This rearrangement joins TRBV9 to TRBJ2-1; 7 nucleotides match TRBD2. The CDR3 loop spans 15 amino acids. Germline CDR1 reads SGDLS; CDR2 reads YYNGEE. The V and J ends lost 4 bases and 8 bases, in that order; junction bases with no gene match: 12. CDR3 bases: TGTGCCAGCAGCCTTCGGACTAGTATGCGGGATGAGCAGTTCTTC. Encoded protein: CASSLRTSMRDEQFF. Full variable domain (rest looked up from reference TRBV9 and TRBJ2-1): DSGVTQTPKHLITATGQRVTLRCSPRSGDLSVYWYQQSLDQGLQFLIQYYNGEERAKGNILERFSAQQFPDLHSELNLSSLELGDSALYFCASSLRTSMRDEQFFGPGTRLTVL.

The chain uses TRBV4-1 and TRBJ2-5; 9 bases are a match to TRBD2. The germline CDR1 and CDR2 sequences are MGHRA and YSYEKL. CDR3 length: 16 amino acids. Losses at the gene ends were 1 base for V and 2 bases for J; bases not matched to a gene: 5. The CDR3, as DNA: TGCGCCAGCAGCCAAGGTTTAGCGGGAGAGCAAGAGACCCAGTACTTC. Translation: CASSQGLAGEQETQYF.

The CDR3 spells CASQERQSSYNEQFF. The CDR3 nucleotides read TGCGCCAGCCAGGAGCGGCAGAGCTCCTACAATGAGCAGTTCTTC. The chain joins TRBV5-1 to TRBJ2-1; perhaps TRBD2 as D (5 bases). Germline V gene data show CDR1 as SGHRS and CDR2 as YFSETQ. This CDR3 is 15 amino acids long. Trimming pared 7 bases from V and 0 bases from J, leaving 14 bases between.

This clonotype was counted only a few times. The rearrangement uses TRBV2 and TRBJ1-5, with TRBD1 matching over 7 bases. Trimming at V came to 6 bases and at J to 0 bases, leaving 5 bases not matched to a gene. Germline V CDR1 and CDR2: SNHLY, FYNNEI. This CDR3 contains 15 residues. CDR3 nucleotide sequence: TGTGCCAGCAGGAAGACAGGGTATAGCAATCAGCCCCAGCATTTT. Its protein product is CASRKTGYSNQPQHF.

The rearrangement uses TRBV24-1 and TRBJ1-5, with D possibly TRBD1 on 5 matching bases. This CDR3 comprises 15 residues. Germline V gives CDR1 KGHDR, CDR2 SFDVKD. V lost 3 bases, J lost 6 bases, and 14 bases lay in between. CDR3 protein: CATSDRTPGGQPQHF. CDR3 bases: TGTGCCACCAGTGATCGGACACCCGGGGGTCAGCCCCAGCATTTT.

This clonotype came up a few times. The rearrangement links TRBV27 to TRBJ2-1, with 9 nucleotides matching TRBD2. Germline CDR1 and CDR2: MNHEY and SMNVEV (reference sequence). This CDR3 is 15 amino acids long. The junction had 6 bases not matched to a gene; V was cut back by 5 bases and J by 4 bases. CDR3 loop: CASSPNSGSYNEQFF. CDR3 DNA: TGTGCCAGCAGTCCAAATAGCGGGAGTTACAATGAGCAGTTCTTC.

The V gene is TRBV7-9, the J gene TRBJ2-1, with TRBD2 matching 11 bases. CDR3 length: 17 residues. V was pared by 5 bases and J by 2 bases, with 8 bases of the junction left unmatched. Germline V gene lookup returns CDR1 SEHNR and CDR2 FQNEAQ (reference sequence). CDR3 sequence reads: CASSRSTSGATYNEQFF. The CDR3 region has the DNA TGTGCCAGCAGCCGTTCGACTAGCGGGGCTACCTACAATGAGCAGTTCTTC. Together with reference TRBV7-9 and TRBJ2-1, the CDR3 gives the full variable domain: DTGVSQNPRHKITKRGQNVTFRCDPISEHNRLYWYRQTLGQGPEFLTYFQNEAQLEKSRLLSDRFSAERPKGSFSTLEIQRTEQGDSAMYLCASSRSTSGATYNEQFFGPGTRLTVL.

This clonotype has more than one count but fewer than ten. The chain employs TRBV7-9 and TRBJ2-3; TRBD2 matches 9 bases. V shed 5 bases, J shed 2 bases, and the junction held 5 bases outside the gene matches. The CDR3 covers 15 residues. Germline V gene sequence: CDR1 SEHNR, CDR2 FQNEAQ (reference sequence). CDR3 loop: CASSPRTSATDTQYF. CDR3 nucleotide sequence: TGTGCCAGCAGCCCTCGGACTAGCGCCACAGATACGCAGTATTTT.

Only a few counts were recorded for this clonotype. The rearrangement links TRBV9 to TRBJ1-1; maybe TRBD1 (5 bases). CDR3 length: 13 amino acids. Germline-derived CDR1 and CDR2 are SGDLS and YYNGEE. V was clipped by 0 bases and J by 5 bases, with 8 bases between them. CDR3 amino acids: CASSVGQGTEAFF. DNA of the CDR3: TGTGCCAGCAGCGTAGGCCAGGGTACTGAAGCTTTCTTT.

In DNA, the CDR3 is TGTGCCAGCAGTGAATATGGACAGGGACATGAGCAGTTCTTC. Amino acid sequence: CASSEYGQGHEQFF. V gene TRBV25-1 combines with J gene TRBJ2-1, with 8 bases lining up with TRBD1. Trimming removed 0 bases from V and 8 bases from J; junction bases left unmatched: 3. CDR1 is MGHDK and CDR2 is SYGVNS in the germline V gene. The CDR3 extends over 14 amino acids.

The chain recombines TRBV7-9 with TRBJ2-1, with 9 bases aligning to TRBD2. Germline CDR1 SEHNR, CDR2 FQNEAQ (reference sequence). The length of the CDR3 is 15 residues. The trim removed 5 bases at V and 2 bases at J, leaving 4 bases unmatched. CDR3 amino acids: CASSLSGGPYNEQFF. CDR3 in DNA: TGTGCCAGCAGCCTGAGCGGGGGGCCCTACAATGAGCAGTTCTTC.

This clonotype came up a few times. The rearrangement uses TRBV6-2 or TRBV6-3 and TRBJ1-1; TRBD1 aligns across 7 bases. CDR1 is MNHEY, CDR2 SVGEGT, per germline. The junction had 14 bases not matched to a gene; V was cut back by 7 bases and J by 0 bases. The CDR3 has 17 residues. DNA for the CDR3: TGTGCCAGCACCCAGTTAGGGGCCGGGACAGTGAACACTGAAGCTTTCTTT. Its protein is CASTQLGAGTVNTEAFF.

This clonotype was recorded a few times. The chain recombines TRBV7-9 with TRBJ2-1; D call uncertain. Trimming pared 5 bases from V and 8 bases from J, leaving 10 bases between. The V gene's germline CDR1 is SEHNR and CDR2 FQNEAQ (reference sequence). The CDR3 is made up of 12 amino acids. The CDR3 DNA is TGTGCCAGCAGCCCAGAGGTCTATGAGCAGTTCTTC. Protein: CASSPEVYEQFF. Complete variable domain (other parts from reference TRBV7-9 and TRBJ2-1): DTGVSQNPRHKITKRGQNVTFRCDPISEHNRLYWYRQTLGQGPEFLTYFQNEAQLEKSRLLSDRFSAERPKGSFSTLEIQRTEQGDSAMYLCASSPEVYEQFFGPGTRLTVL.